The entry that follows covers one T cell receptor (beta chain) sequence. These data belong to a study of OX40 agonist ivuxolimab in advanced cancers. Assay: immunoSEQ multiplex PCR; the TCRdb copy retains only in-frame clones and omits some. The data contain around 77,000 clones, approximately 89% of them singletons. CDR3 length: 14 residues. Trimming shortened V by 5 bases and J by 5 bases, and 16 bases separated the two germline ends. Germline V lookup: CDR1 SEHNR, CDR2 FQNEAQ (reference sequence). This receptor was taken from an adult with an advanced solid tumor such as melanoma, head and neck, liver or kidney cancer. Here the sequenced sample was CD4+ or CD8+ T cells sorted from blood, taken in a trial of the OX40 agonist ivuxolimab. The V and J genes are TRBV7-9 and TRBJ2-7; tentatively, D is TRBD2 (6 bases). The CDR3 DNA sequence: TGTGCCAGCAGCCCCCTCCGGGGGAACCACGAGCAGTACTTC. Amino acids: CASSPLRGNHEQYF.